This T cell receptor beta chain appears in the sequencing data of a study of T cell responses to AZD1222 COVID-19 vaccine. Study as a whole: Analyses pooled second doses at about 4 or about 12 weeks. Broader study findings: There were vaccine-associated CD4 TCRs across spike, dominant at 160-218 and 743-854. Donor demographics were predominantly white British with a female majority; clonal diversity may be underestimated. Spike-specific TCR breadth and depth were elevated following two AZD1222 doses.

Comment on this clone: Its antigen is still unknown.

Clones were sequenced by immunoSEQ multiplex PCR, and TCRdb holds only the in-frame ones, with some missing. The sample lists 140,000 to 150,000 clones, roughly 92% occurring once. The CDR3 totals 14 residues. The V gene lost 1 base and the J gene lost 0 bases, with 4 bases spanning the gap. Germline V lookup: CDR1 LNHNV, CDR2 YYDKDF (reference sequence). The sample here was peripheral blood, taken on day 0 of AZD1222 vaccination. The sequence derives from an adult in good health. The chain recombines TRBV15 with TRBJ1-5, with no clear D. CDR3 in amino acids: CATSRVNSNQPQHF. DNA of the CDR3: TGTGCCACCAGCAGAGTAAATAGCAATCAGCCCCAGCATTTT.